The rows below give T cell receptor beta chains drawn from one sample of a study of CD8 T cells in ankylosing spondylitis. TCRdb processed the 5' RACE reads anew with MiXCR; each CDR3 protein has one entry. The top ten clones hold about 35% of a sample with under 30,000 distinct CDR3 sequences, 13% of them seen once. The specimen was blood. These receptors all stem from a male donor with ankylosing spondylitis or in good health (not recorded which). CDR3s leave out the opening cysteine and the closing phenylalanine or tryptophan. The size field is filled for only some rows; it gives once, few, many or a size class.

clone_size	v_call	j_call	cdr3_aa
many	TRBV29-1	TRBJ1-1	SVSGGRENTEAF
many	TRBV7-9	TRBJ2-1	ASSLGLRYNEQF
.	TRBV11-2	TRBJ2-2	ASSLRGVNTGELF
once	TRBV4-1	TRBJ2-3	ASSQEFGQPRTDTQY
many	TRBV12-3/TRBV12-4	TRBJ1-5	ASSIGLSNQPQH
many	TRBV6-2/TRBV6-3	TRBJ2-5	ASKRLAGGQETQY
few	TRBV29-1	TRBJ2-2	SVEGFLGTGELF
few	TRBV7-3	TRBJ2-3	ASSLTGGDTQY
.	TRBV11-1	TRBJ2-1	ASSLTGQAIYNEQL
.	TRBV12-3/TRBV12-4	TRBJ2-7	ASSLGGLIEQY
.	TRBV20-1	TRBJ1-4	SAYRVSGEKLF
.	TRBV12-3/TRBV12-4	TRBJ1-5	ASSLGENQPQH
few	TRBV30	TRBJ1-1	AWRGGWNTEAF
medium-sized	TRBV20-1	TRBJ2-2	SARGGSGDNTGELF
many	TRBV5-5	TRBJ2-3	ASSTRLAGGQDTQY
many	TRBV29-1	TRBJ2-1	SVEVPGLAGGERNEQF
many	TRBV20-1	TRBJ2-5	SAGGAGETQY
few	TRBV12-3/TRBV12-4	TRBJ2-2	ASSFQGFGGELF
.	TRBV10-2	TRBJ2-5	ASRASGRQETQY
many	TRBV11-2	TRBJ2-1	ASSLVYNEQF
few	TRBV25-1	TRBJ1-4	ASTPRGLSEKLF
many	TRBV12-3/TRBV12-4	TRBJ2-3	ASSRTGTTDTQY
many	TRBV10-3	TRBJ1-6	AISESDRGNSPLH
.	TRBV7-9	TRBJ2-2	ASSSTRAGTGELF
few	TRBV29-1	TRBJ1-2	SAFRTDGYT
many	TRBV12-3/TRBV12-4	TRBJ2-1	ASSPLGGGNEQF
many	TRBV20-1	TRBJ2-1	SARGVPNEQF
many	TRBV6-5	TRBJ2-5	ASSKLLGTGGQETQY
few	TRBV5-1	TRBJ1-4	ASSRSELNEKLF
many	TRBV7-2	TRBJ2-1	ASSLVGSSYNEQF
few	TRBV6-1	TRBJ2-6	ASSETGSGANVLT
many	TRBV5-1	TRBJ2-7	ASSFNSGKSYEQY
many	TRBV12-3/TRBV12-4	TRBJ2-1	ASSFRSVYNEQF
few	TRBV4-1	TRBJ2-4	ASRVTGEGDKNIQY
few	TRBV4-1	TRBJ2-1	ASSQVGVSSYNEQF
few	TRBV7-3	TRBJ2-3	ASSPLGGTSTDTQY
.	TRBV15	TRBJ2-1	TTSRSGGVNEQF
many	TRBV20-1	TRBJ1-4	SARDGSRNEKLF
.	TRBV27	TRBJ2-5	ASSSGHEETQY
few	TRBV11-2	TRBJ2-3	ASSFRPSTDTQY
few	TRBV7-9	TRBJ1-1	ASSLMGLNTEAF
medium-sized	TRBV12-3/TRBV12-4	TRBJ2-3	ASTPSTDTQY
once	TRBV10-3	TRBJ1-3	AISEQSRNTIY
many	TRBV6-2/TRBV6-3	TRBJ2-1	ASSPSGRVYNEQF
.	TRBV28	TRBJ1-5	ASSKDNQPQH
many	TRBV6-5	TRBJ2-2	ASSWTGEREELF
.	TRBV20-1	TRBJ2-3	SARVGGGYNTDTQY
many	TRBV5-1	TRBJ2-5	ASSPGASAQETQY
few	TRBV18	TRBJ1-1	ASSPGSAEAF
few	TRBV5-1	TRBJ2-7	ASGLATGTSADEQY
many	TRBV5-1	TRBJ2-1	ASSDGSQYNEQF
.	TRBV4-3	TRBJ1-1	ASSQDGGRDTEAF
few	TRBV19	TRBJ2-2	ASTQRTGRHTGELF
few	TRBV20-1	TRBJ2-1	SARLVSDNEQF
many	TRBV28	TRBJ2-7	ASSQLAGRVGEQY